This T cell receptor (beta chain) derives from a study of T cells after yellow fever vaccination. Background on the study: The authors prepared low-cell-number fractions using SMART-Seq v4 Ultra Low Input. Study results and caveats: A large majority of primary-vaccination clones showed up again after the booster (under 98% CD4, 88% CD8). A faster peak, day 5 versus 15, was reached by the weaker secondary response.

MiXCR, run by TCRdb on the 5' RACE reads, gives a single entry per CDR3 protein. Of some 390,000 distinct CDR3 sequences listed, around 19% are singletons. On this clonotype: The antigen is undetermined.

Germline values: CDR1 MNHEY, CDR2 SVGEGT. The CDR3 is made up of 13 amino acids. Trimming cost V 5 bases and J 2 bases; bases outside gene matches: 3. The sample here was PBMCs, taken before the yellow fever booster vaccination. This chain joins TRBV6-2 or TRBV6-3 and TRBJ2-7; TRBD2 matches at 7 bases. The receptor was isolated from a man aged 18-30 years who received the YFV17D yellow fever vaccine. The CDR3 loop reads CASSTSETYEQYV. CDR3 bases: TGTGCCAGCAGTACTAGCGAGACCTACGAGCAGTACGTC.